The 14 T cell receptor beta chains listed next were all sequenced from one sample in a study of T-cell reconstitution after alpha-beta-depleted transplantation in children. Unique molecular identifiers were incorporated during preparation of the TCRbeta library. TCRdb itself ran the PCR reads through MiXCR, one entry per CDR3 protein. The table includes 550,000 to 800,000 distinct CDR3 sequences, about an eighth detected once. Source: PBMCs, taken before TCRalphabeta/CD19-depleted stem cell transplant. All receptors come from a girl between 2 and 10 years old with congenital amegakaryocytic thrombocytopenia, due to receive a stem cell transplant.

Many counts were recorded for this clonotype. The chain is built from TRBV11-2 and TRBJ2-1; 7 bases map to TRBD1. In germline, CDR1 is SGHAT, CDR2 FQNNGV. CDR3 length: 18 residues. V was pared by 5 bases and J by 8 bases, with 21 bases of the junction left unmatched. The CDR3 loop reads CASSPIRGRQGKGDEQFF. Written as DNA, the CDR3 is TGTGCCAGCAGCCCAATAAGGGGGAGACAGGGAAAAGGGGATGAGCAGTTCTTC. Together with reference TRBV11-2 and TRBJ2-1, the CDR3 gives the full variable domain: EAGVAQSPRYKIIEKRQSVAFWCNPISGHATLYWYQQILGQGPKLLIQFQNNGVVDDSQLPKDRFSAERLKGVDSTLKIQPAKLEDSAVYLCASSPIRGRQGKGDEQFFGPGTRLTVL.

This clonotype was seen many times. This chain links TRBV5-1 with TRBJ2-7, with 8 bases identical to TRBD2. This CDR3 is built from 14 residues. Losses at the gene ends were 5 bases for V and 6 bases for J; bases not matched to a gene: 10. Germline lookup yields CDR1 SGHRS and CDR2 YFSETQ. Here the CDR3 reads CASSRIGGRIEQYF. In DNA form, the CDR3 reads TGCGCCAGCAGTCGGATTGGCGGGAGGATCGAGCAGTACTTC.

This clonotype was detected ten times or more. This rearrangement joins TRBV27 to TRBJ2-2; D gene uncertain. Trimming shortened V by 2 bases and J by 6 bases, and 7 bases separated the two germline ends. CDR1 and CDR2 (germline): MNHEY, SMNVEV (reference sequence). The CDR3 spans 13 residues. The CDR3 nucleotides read TGTGCCAGCAGTTTAGGGGTCCCCGGGGAGCTGTTTTTT. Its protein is CASSLGVPGELFF.

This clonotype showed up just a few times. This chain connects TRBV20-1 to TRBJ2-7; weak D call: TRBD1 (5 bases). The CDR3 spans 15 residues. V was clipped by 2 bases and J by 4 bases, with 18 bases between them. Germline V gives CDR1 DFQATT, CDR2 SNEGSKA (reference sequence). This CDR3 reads CSARPVQGYQYEQYF. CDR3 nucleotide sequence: TGCAGTGCTAGACCGGTCCAGGGTTACCAATACGAGCAGTACTTC.

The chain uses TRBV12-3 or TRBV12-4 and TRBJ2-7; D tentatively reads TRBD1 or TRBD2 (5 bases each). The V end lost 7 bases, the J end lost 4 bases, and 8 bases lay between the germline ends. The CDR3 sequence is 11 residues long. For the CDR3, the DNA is TGTGCCAGCATGGGGGTTTACGAGCAGTACTTC. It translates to CASMGVYEQYF.

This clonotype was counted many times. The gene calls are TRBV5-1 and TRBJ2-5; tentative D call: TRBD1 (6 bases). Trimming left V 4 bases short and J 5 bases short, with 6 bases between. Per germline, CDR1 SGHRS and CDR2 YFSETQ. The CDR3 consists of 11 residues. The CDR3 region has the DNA TGCGCCAGCAGCACAGGGGAGACCCAGTACTTC. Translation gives CASSTGETQYF.

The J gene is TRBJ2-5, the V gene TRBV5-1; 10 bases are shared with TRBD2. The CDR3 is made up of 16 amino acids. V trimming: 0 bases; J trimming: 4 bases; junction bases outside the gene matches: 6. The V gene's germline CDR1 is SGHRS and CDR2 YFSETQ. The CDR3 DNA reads TGCGCCAGCAGCTTGGGGTCTAGCGGGAGAGGAGAGACCCAGTACTTC. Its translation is CASSLGSSGRGETQYF.

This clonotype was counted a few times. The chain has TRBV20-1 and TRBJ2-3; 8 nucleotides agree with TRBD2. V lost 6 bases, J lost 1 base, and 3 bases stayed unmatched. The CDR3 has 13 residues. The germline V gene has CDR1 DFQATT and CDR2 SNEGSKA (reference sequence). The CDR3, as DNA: TGCAGTGCGGGAGCGGGGGGCACAGATACGCAGTATTTT. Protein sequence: CSAGAGGTDTQYF.

CDR3 nucleotide sequence: TGCGCCAGCAGCTTGGCCGGACTAGCGGGTTCCTACAATGAGCAGTTCTTC. Protein product: CASSLAGLAGSYNEQFF. V gene TRBV5-1 combines with J gene TRBJ2-1; 11 bases line up with TRBD2. CDR3 size: 17 residues. The V gene's germline CDR1 is SGHRS and CDR2 YFSETQ. Germline trimming cut 0 bases from V and 1 base from J; bases unmatched to any gene: 3.

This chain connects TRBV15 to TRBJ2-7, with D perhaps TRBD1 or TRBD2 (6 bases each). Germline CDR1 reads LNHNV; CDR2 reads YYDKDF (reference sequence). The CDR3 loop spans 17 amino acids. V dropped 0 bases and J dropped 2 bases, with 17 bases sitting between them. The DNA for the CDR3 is TGTGCCACCAGCAGAGACCGACGCGGGACATTGACCTACGAGCAGTACTTC. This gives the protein CATSRDRRGTLTYEQYF.

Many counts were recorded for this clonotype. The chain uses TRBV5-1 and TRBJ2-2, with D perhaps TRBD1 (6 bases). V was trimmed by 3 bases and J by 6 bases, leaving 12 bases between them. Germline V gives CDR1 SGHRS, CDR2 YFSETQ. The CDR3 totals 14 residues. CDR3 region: CASSSQGGSGELFF. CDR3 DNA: TGCGCCAGCAGCTCACAGGGTGGGTCCGGGGAGCTGTTTTTT.

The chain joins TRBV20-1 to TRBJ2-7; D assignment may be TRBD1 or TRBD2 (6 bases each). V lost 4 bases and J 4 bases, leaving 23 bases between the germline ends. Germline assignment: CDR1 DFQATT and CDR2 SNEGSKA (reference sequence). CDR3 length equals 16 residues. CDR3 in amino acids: CSAKGGGAIPKYEQYF. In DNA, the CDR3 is TGCAGTGCTAAGGGGGGAGGCGCGATCCCAAAATACGAGCAGTACTTC.

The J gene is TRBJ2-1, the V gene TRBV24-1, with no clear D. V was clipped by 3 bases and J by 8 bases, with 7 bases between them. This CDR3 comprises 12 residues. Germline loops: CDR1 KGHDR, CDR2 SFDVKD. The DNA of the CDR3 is TGTGCCACCAGTGATATAGGGTATGAGCAGTTCTTC. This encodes CATSDIGYEQFF.

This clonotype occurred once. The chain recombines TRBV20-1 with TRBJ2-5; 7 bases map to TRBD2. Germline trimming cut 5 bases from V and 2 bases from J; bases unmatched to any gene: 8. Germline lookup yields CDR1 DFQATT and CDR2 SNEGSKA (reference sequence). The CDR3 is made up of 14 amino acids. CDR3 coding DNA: TGCAGTGCTGGAATAGCGGGCGTACAAGAGACCCAGTACTTC. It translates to CSAGIAGVQETQYF.